The entry below describes one TCR beta chain. This clone was observed a few times. Its antigen remains undetermined. No base quality values were provided; no much bigger clone lies one nucleotide off. Using the deep immunoSEQ assay, multiplex PCR amplified TCR CDR3 regions from genomic DNA. Genomic DNA extracted from each cell subset was distributed evenly over all wells of several immunoSEQ 96-well plates, and each plate served as one replicate. For sorted subsets, roughly 200 ng of genomic DNA, equivalent to some 30,000 T cell genomes, went into each replicate PCR. Purified libraries were measured with a Qubit 3.0 fluorometer, size-checked on a Bioanalyzer 2100, and measured again with the KAPA Library Quantification kit. Every immunoSEQ 96-well plate was sequenced on a dedicated single-read 150-cycle Illumina NextSeq 550 flow cell. The source study handled its data this way. Because the immunoSEQ output held only junctional sequences and lacked quality scores, the filtering could not match the filtering applied to full-length reads. To assign V/J genes and CDR3, sequences were annotated against IMGT germline references using PyIR, a Python wrapper for IgBLAST v1.9. Reads were filtered out if the reads had weak V/J assignments (E-value above 1e-6), no CDR3, stop codons, out-of-frame junctions, or ambiguous translated residues. V3J clonotypes were defined as sequences sharing the same inferred V gene, J gene, and CDR3 amino acid sequence. Percentage overlap between repertoires was calculated by dividing the number of shared unique clonotypes by the size of the smaller repertoire. Repertoire richness was assessed with RTK rarefaction, the Chao1 estimator, and Recon v2.1 estimates of unobserved clonotypes. Generation probabilities were computed with OLGA for all TCRbeta clonotypes obtained by the gDNA method from a handful of donors. Not all clones reach the TCRdb copy of this immuneACCESS table, which keeps in-frame sequences only. Checked studies attribute under half of the gap to unresolved V genes and leave the rest unexplained. That table furnishes V, J and clone size, whereas the DNA furnished D and trimming. This sample is represented by a few hundred thousand clones; over 50% of them were singletons. 11% of the sample is held by the ten biggest clonotypes.

The donors were healthy, HIV-negative adults with no recently reported acute infections or vaccinations. Every donor was a Caucasian adult living in Nashville, Tennessee, USA. CD4+ T cells were enriched through magnetic negative selection, after which naive cells were positively selected on CD45RA and the remaining negative fraction served as the memory subset. After blood collection by leukapheresis, PBMCs were isolated using Ficoll-Histopaque density gradient centrifugation and then cryopreserved in the vapor phase of liquid nitrogen. Analytical flow cytometry was used to check the purity and quantity of each magnetically sorted T cell population. From each sorted fraction, genomic DNA was isolated and quantified by UV absorbance on a Nanodrop 2000c. Measured from the cysteine to the phenylalanine, the CDR3 is 16 residues long. This entry keeps only the CDR3 DNA: 48 bases, framed from base 1. The germline V gene sets CDR1 to SGHDT and CDR2 to YYEEEE. Cut back by 3 bases and 0 bases, the V and J ends lie 12 bases apart.

This record belongs to a study of shared clonotypes between healthy human individuals (TCRdb year 2020). For the wider study: The cohort comprised two women and three men aged 18 to 49 years. For each donor, three plates each were used for CD4 naive and CD4 memory, two plates were used for CD8 naive, and one plate was used for CD8 memory. Blood TCR repertoires of several healthy adults were deeply sequenced to estimate repertoire size and the extent of clonotype sharing between individuals. Different laboratories and diverse techniques were used to prepare libraries and sequence TCR repertoires, to increase sequencing depth and limit assay-specific biases. Per donor, leukapheresis produced somewhere between about 0.85 and 10 billion PBMCs.

Points the paper makes about the study in general: Based on pairwise subsampling, the degree of clonotype sharing among donors was expected to be affected by sequencing depth. Because the study included only a small number of donors, the genetic and exposure-history diversity represented was limited. Sharing across a few donors was observed for approximately 4.6% of naive CD4, around 3.5% of naive CD8, around 2.5% of memory CD4, and about 0.4% of memory CD8 clonotypes. Higher generation probabilities were observed for clonotypes shared by all four sorted-subset donors than for non-shared clonotypes. Only blood was sampled, and tissue TCR repertoires likely differ from those in blood. Rarefaction of sorted-subset datasets indicated incomplete sequencing despite the large sequencing depth. Estimated clonotype richness was generally larger for naive than for memory subsets.

The receptor comes from a man in his thirties or forties in good health. This chain joins TRBV5-6 to TRBJ2-2, with no confident D gene call. Specimen: memory CD4+ T cells sorted from blood. The cell subset or site label, as the study defines it: CD45RA-negative fraction. The CDR3 region reads CASSSAGQANTGELFF. The DNA sequence reads TGTGCCAGCAGCTCGGCTGGCCAGGCGAACACCGGGGAGCTGTTTTTT.